These T cell receptor beta chains were read from a single sample in a study of OX40 agonist ivuxolimab in advanced cancers. Sequencing used immunoSEQ multiplex PCR; TCRdb keeps in-frame clones, though not all of them. The data contain tens of thousands of clones, approximately 91% of them singletons. This specimen was CD4+ or CD8+ T cells sorted from blood, taken in a trial of the OX40 agonist ivuxolimab. The origin of the receptors is an adult with an advanced solid tumor such as melanoma, head and neck, liver or kidney cancer. The CDR3 runs from the conserved cysteine through the conserved F or W. D genes are given only for firm matches. Only some rows state a clone size, as once, few, many or a class for expanded clones.

D gene	J gene	V gene	clone size	CDR3 protein	CDR3 DNA
NA	TRBJ2-7	TRBV19	NA	CASSTSGESSYEQYF	TGTGCCAGTAGCACCTCCGGGGAGAGCTCCTACGAGCAGTACTTC
NA	TRBJ1-3	TRBV6-1	few	CASSADGRGSGNTIYF	TGTGCCAGCAGTGCCGACGGGAGGGGCTCTGGAAACACCATATATTTT
NA	TRBJ2-3	TRBV11-2	NA	CASSLVGPDTQYF	TGTGCCAGCAGCTTGGTGGGCCCAGATACGCAGTATTTT
NA	TRBJ2-5	TRBV5-6	NA	CASSSVETQYF	TGTGCCAGCAGTTCCGTGGAGACCCAGTACTTC
NA	TRBJ2-7	TRBV28	NA	CASSKHPPYEQYF	TGTGCCAGCTCCAAACACCCACCCTACGAGCAGTACTTC
NA	TRBJ1-2	TRBV11-2	few	CASSQGQTGYYGYTF	TGTGCCAGCAGCCAGGGGCAGACCGGCTACTATGGCTACACCTTC
NA	TRBJ1-1	TRBV18	once	CASSPGSTEAFF	TGTGCCAGCTCACCAGGGTCCACTGAAGCTTTCTTT
NA	TRBJ1-1	TRBV11-2	NA	CASSLGDNTEAFF	TGTGCCAGCAGCTTAGGGGACAACACTGAAGCTTTCTTT
TRBD2	TRBJ2-5	TRBV7-9	NA	CASSSGLAGGRETQYF	TGTGCCAGCAGCTCGGGACTAGCGGGCGGTAGAGAGACCCAGTACTTC
NA	TRBJ1-5	TRBV10-3	once	CAISEVYQPQHF	TGTGCCATCAGTGAAGTGTATCAGCCCCAGCATTTT
NA	TRBJ1-4	TRBV27	NA	CASSPSGGTNEKLFF	TGTGCCAGCAGTCCTTCGGGGGGAACTAATGAAAAACTGTTTTTT
NA	TRBJ1-5	TRBV28	NA	CASSLGGRGPDQPQHF	TGTGCCAGCAGTTTAGGGGGAAGGGGCCCTGATCAGCCCCAGCATTTT
TRBD2	TRBJ2-1	TRBV20-1	NA	CSYGGNEQFF	TGCAGTTACGGGGGGAATGAGCAGTTCTTC
NA	TRBJ1-4	TRBV5-5	NA	CASSNQQGINEKLFF	TGTGCCAGCAGCAACCAACAGGGAATAAATGAAAAACTGTTTTTT
NA	TRBJ2-3	TRBV7-2	NA	CASSTADTQYF	TGTGCCAGCAGCACAGCAGATACGCAGTATTTT
TRBD1	TRBJ1-2	TRBV30	NA	CAWSPLTGVTNYGYTF	TGTGCCTGGAGCCCGCTGACAGGGGTGACTAACTATGGCTACACCTTC
NA	TRBJ2-7	TRBV5-3	medium-sized	CARSLTAAYEQYF	TGTGCCAGAAGCTTGACAGCAGCCTACGAGCAGTACTTC
NA	TRBJ1-5	TRBV6-6	NA	CASSPSGSGNQPQHF	TGTGCCAGCAGCCCGTCTGGCAGCGGCAATCAGCCCCAGCATTTT
NA	TRBJ1-6	TRBV5-6	NA	CASSLGVNSPLHF	TGTGCCAGCAGCTTGGGGGTTAATTCACCCCTCCACTTT
NA	TRBJ2-1	TRBV19	NA	CASRTDDSYNEQFF	TGTGCCAGTAGAACAGACGACTCCTACAATGAGCAGTTCTTC
NA	TRBJ1-5	TRBV5-1	NA	CASSLNGRQPQHF	TGCGCCAGCAGTTTGAATGGGCGTCAGCCCCAGCATTTT
NA	TRBJ1-5	TRBV28	NA	CASSLGGAHQPQHF	TGTGCCAGCAGTTTAGGGGGGGCCCATCAGCCCCAGCATTTT
TRBD2	TRBJ2-5	TRBV5-1	NA	CASSRDQGLATQYF	TGCGCCAGCAGCCGCGACCAGGGACTAGCCACCCAGTACTTC
NA	TRBJ1-2	TRBV19	NA	CASSTLQKRADGYTF	TGTGCCAGTAGTACCCTCCAGAAGAGGGCTGATGGCTACACCTTC
NA	TRBJ2-5	TRBV5-1	NA	CASQDSGETQYF	TGCGCCAGCCAAGATTCCGGGGAGACCCAGTACTTC